This TCR beta chain was profiled in a study of OX40 agonist ivuxolimab in advanced cancers. The V gene's germline CDR1 is MNHNS and CDR2 SASEGT. The CDR3 contains 13 residues. V shed 7 bases and J shed 4 bases, with 13 bases lying between them. With autoimmune disease history or systemic immunosuppression, patients were excluded. Method: immunoSEQ multiplex PCR; TCRdb's copy keeps in-frame clones and lacks some. The data contain tens of thousands of clones, about 92% of them singletons. The sequence derives from an adult with an advanced solid tumor such as melanoma, head and neck, liver or kidney cancer. The chain is built from TRBV6-1 and TRBJ2-5, with D unresolved. The specimen comprised CD4+ or CD8+ T cells sorted from blood, sampled in a trial of the OX40 agonist ivuxolimab. Written as DNA, the CDR3 is TGTGCCAGCACCATACAAGGCAGAGAGACCCAGTACTTC. Its protein product is CASTIQGRETQYF.